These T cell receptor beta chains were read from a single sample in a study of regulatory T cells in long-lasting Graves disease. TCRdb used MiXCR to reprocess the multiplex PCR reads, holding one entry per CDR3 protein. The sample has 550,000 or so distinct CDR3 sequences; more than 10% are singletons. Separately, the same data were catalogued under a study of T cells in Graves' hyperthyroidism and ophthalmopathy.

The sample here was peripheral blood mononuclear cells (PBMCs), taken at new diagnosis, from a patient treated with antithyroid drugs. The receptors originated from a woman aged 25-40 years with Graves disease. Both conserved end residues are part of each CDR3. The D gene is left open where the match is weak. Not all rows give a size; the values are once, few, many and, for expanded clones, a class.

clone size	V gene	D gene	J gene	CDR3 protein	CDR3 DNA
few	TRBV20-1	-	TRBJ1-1	CSARPGMNTEAFF	TGCAGTGCTAGACCAGGGATGAACACTGAAGCTTTCTTT
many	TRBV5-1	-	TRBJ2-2	CASSFGGKELFF	TGCGCCAGCAGCTTTGGGGGAAAGGAGCTGTTTTTT
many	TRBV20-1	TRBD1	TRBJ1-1	CSARPDRGMNTEAFF	TGCAGTGCTAGACCAGACAGGGGGATGAACACTGAAGCTTTCTTT
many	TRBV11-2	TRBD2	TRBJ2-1	CASSTGTSGSSYNEQFF	TGTGCCAGCAGCACAGGGACTAGCGGGAGCTCCTACAATGAGCAGTTCTTC
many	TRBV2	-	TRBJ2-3	CASTLLRGNTQYF	TGTGCCAGCACCCTCCTCCGCGGCAATACGCAGTATTTT
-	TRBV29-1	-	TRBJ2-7	CSVEAAGTAHYEQYF	TGCAGCGTTGAAGCCGCCGGGACGGCCCACTACGAGCAGTACTTC
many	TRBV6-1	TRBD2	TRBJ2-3	CACEALAGGPGTDTQYF	TGTGCCTGCGAAGCTTTAGCGGGAGGGCCTGGCACAGATACGCAGTATTTT
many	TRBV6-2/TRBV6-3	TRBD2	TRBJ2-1	CASRTPRLSSGVTYNEQFF	TGTGCCAGCAGAACACCCAGGCTCTCTAGCGGGGTTACGTACAATGAGCAGTTCTTC
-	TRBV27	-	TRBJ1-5	CASSFLHQPQHF	TGTGCCAGCAGCTTTTTGCATCAGCCCCAGCATTTT
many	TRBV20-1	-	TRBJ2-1	CSARNSVRNEQFF	TGCAGTGCTAGAAATAGCGTTCGCAATGAGCAGTTCTTC
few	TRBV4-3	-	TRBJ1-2	CASSQVPSYGYTF	TGCGCCAGCAGCCAAGTCCCGAGCTATGGCTACACCTTC
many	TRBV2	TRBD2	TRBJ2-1	CASRSTSGRPNPDEQFF	TGTGCCAGCAGGTCGACTAGCGGGAGGCCTAACCCCGATGAGCAGTTCTTC
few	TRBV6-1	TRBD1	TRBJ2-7	CASIRQGASEQYF	TGTGCCAGCATTCGACAGGGGGCGAGCGAGCAGTACTTC
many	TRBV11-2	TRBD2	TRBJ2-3	CASSLRLAGVPDTQYF	TGTGCCAGCAGCTTAAGGCTAGCGGGAGTCCCAGATACGCAGTATTTT
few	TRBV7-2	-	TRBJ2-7	CASSFGPLGGEQYF	TGTGCCAGCAGCTTCGGGCCTTTGGGGGGCGAGCAGTACTTC
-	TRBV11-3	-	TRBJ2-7	CASSLGAGYTYEQYF	TGTGCCAGCAGCTTAGGAGCGGGTTATACCTACGAGCAGTACTTC
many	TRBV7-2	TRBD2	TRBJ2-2	CASTASGSNGELFF	TGTGCCAGCACCGCTAGCGGGAGCAACGGGGAGCTGTTTTTT
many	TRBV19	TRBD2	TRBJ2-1	CASSIVAGGSYNEQFF	TGTGCCAGTAGTATAGTAGCGGGAGGCTCCTACAATGAGCAGTTCTTC
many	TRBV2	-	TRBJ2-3	CASSNQLIDTQYF	TGTGCCAGCAGTAACCAGCTGATAGATACGCAGTATTTT
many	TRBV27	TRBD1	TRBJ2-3	CASSFSRGTDTQYF	TGTGCCAGCAGTTTTTCCAGGGGGACAGATACGCAGTATTTT
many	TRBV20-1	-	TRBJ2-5	CSARESSDQETQYF	TGCAGTGCTAGAGAGAGCAGTGATCAAGAGACCCAGTACTTC
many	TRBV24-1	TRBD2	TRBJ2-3	CATSDGAGLADRTDTQYF	TGTGCCACCAGTGACGGAGCGGGACTAGCGGACCGCACAGATACGCAGTATTTT
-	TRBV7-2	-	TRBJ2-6	CASSQGFGANVLTF	TGTGCCAGTAGTCAGGGTTTTGGGGCCAACGTCCTGACTTTC
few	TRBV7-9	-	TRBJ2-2	CASSPSGGTGELFF	TGTGCCAGCAGCCCGTCAGGTGGGACCGGGGAGCTGTTTTTT
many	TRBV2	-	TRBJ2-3	CASSQQGTDTQYF	TGTGCCAGCAGCCAACAGGGAACAGATACGCAGTATTTT
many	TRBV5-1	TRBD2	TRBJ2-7	CASSSRSRGVGELAVYEQYF	TGCGCCAGCAGCTCGAGGTCGAGAGGAGTTGGAGAACTAGCGGTGTACGAGCAGTACTTC
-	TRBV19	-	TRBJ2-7	CASSSLRGQYEQYF	TGTGCCAGTAGTTCGTTGCGGGGTCAGTACGAGCAGTACTTC
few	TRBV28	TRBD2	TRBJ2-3	CASSLGLAGGPDTDTQYF	TGTGCCAGCAGTTTAGGACTAGCGGGAGGGCCCGACACAGATACGCAGTATTTT
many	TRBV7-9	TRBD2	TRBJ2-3	CASSFRSGRTDTQYF	TGTGCCAGCAGCTTCCGTAGCGGGCGCACAGATACGCAGTATTTT
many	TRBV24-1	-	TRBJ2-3	CATSDFGGITGDATDTQYF	TGTGCCACCAGTGATTTTGGCGGGATAACGGGCGATGCCACAGATACGCAGTATTTT
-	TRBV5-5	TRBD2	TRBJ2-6	CASSQIGLAGVGGANVLTF	TGTGCCAGCAGCCAAATCGGACTAGCGGGAGTGGGTGGGGCCAACGTCCTGACTTTC
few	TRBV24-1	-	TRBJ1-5	CASAGDGNQPQHF	TGTGCCTCGGCAGGGGATGGCAATCAGCCCCAGCATTTT
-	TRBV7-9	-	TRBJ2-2	CTSSFTGEGELFF	TGTACCAGCAGCTTTACAGGAGAAGGGGAGCTGTTTTTT
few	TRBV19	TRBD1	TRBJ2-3	CASSMGQSDTQYF	TGTGCCAGTAGTATGGGACAGTCTGATACGCAGTATTTT
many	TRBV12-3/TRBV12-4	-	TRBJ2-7	CASSLGQWTYEQYF	TGTGCCAGCAGTTTAGGACAGTGGACCTACGAGCAGTACTTC
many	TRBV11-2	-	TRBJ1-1	CASSPTEPNTEAFF	TGTGCCAGCAGCCCTACAGAACCGAACACTGAAGCTTTCTTT
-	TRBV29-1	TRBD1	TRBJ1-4	CSIRDRGRGASEKLFF	TGCAGCATTAGGGACAGGGGGCGCGGAGCTTCTGAAAAACTGTTTTTT
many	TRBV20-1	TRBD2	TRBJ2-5	CSARVRVSGRGMLRTQYF	TGCAGTGCTAGAGTGCGGGTTAGCGGGAGGGGAATGTTGCGGACCCAGTACTTC
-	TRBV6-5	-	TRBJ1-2	CASSFFGTPTGDGYTF	TGTGCCAGCAGTTTTTTCGGGACACCAACGGGTGATGGCTACACCTTC
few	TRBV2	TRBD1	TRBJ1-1	CASTEDRRDTEAFF	TGTGCCAGTACGGAGGACAGGCGGGACACTGAAGCTTTCTTT
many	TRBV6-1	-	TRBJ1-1	CASRKTVYTEAFF	TGTGCCAGCAGGAAGACAGTGTACACTGAAGCTTTCTTT
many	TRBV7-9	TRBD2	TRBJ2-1	CASSMGLAEDNEQFF	TGTGCCAGCAGCATGGGACTAGCGGAGGACAATGAGCAGTTCTTC
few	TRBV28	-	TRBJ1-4	CASSLDRYNEKLFF	TGTGCCAGCAGTTTGGACAGATATAATGAAAAACTGTTTTTT
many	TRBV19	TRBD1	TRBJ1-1	CASSILQGAAEAFF	TGTGCCAGTAGTATTCTACAGGGGGCGGCTGAAGCTTTCTTT
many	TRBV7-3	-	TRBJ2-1	CASSLQGLTYNEQFF	TGTGCCAGCAGCTTACAGGGGCTAACATACAATGAGCAGTTCTTC
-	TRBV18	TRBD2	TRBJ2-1	CASSRRDYYNEQFF	TGTGCCAGCTCACGCCGGGACTACTACAATGAGCAGTTCTTC
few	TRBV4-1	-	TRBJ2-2	CASSTRDSNTGELFF	TGCGCCAGCAGCACTCGGGACTCTAACACCGGGGAGCTGTTTTTT
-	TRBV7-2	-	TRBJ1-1	CASSQIPTSKGFF	TGTGCCAGCAGTCAAATACCTACCTCGAAGGGTTTCTTT
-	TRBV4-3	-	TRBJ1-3	CASCLEPEGSGNTIYF	TGCGCCAGCTGCCTAGAGCCCGAGGGCAGCGGAAACACCATATATTTT
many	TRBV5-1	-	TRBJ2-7	CASSLSRDYEQYF	TGCGCCAGCAGCTTGTCGCGGGATTACGAGCAGTACTTC
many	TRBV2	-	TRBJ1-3	CASSGVRISGNTIYF	TGTGCCAGCAGTGGGGTCCGAATCTCTGGAAACACCATATATTTT
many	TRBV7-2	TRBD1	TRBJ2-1	CASSSFGQGMDEQFF	TGTGCCAGCAGCTCCTTCGGACAGGGCATGGATGAGCAGTTCTTC
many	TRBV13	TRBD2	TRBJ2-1	CASSPPGLAGRNEQFF	TGTGCCAGCAGCCCCCCCGGACTAGCGGGAAGGAATGAGCAGTTCTTC
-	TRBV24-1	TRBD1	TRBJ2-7	CATSPGGQGDNEQYF	TGTGCCACCAGTCCAGGCGGACAGGGCGACAACGAGCAGTACTTC
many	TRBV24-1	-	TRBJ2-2	CATSGGGRVAGELFF	TGTGCCACCAGTGGCGGGGGCAGGGTCGCCGGGGAGCTGTTTTTT